A single sample is the source of the 8 T cell receptor beta chains below, sequenced in a study of shared clonotypes between healthy human individuals (dated by TCRdb to 2020 to 2021). To prepare the library, the immunoSEQ multiplex PCR assay was applied. The source is immuneACCESS, and TCRdb retained only in-frame sequences with V and J called. Part of the clones is not carried over; for the studies checked, unresolved V genes explain less than half of this, and the remainder is unexplained. For this sample there are approximately 470,000 clones; about 78% appear just once. The ten most abundant clones make up more than 10% of the sample. Sequencing was carried out using PBMCs. All receptors derive from a woman aged 35 to 49 in good health. Some clones in this sample may be carry-over from other donors' samples.

On this clone: One base separates it from a far larger clone, so it is likely a read error. The rearrangement uses TRBV7-6 and TRBJ2-2, with a weak D call TRBD1 (6 bases). V was pared by 0 bases and J by 6 bases, with 8 bases between. This CDR3 region has 14 residues. Germline loops: CDR1 SGHVS, CDR2 FNYEAQ. DNA for the CDR3: TGTGCCAGCAGCTTAGCGGCAGGGGCCGGGGAGCTGTTTTTT. This encodes CASSLAAGAGELFF.

This clone was observed a handful of times. The rearrangement uses TRBV19 and TRBJ2-1; the match to TRBD2 covers 10 bases. This CDR3 region has 15 residues. Germline CDR1 reads LNHDA; CDR2 reads SQIVND (reference sequence). The J segment lost 5 bases and the V segment lost 7 bases, leaving 8 bases of the junction unmatched. The CDR3 sequence: CASTGAGGRDNEQFF. Written as DNA, the CDR3 is TGTGCCAGTACGGGAGCGGGAGGGCGGGACAATGAGCAGTTCTTC.

The gene calls are TRBV28 and TRBJ2-1, with 12 bases matching TRBD2. The J segment lost 5 bases and the V segment lost 8 bases, leaving 7 bases of the junction unmatched. Germline lookup yields CDR1 MDHEN and CDR2 SYDVKM. The CDR3 is 15 residues long. The CDR3 region has the DNA TGTGCCAGCGGTCCGGGACTAGCGGGCCACAATGAGCAGTTCTTC. Encoded protein: CASGPGLAGHNEQFF.

DNA of the CDR3: TGTGCCAGCAGTGGGACAGGGGACTATGGCTACACCTTC. Its protein is CASSGTGDYGYTF. The chain employs TRBV28 and TRBJ1-2; 10 bases map to TRBD1. Germline trimming cut 5 bases from V and 3 bases from J; bases unmatched to any gene: 0. The CDR3 sequence is 13 residues long. Germline V lookup: CDR1 MDHEN, CDR2 SYDVKM.

The chain links TRBV5-3 to TRBJ2-1, with D possibly TRBD2 on 6 matching bases. Being an ORF, TRBV5-3 has a function that is uncertain. This CDR3 region has 15 residues. Trimming left V 2 bases short and J 7 bases short, with 16 bases between. This CDR3 reads CARSLGSGVGNEQFF. The CDR3 region has the DNA TGTGCCAGAAGCTTAGGCTCGGGGGTGGGAAATGAGCAGTTCTTC.

This rearrangement joins TRBV19 to TRBJ2-3, with TRBD1 identical over 8 bases. Trimming removed 9 bases from V and 0 bases from J; junction bases left unmatched: 2. Germline V CDR1 and CDR2: LNHDA, SQIVND (reference sequence). The CDR3 length is 13 residues. CDR3 sequence (DNA): TGTGCCAGCGGGGACAGGAGCACAGATACGCAGTATTTT. Residues: CASGDRSTDTQYF.

The V call is TRBV27, the J call TRBJ2-7, with TRBD2 identical over 8 bases. V dropped 4 bases and J dropped 3; count of bases not matched to a gene: 11. CDR1 MNHEY and CDR2 SMNVEV come from the germline V gene (reference sequence). The CDR3 is 16 amino acids. Written as DNA, the CDR3 is TGTGCCAGCAGTTCAACCAAGCGGGAGCTTGGCTACGAGCAGTACTTC. Translation: CASSSTKRELGYEQYF.

In DNA form, the CDR3 reads TGTGCCAGCACCCTTGGAGGGGGAGCGGATACGCAGTATTTT. It is translated as CASTLGGGADTQYF. This chain uses TRBV6-1 with TRBJ2-3, with D perhaps being TRBD1 or TRBD2 (6 bases each). Germline CDR1 is MNHNS and CDR2 is SASEGT. The V gene lost 7 bases and the J gene lost 6 bases, with 17 bases spanning the gap. The CDR3 consists of 14 residues.